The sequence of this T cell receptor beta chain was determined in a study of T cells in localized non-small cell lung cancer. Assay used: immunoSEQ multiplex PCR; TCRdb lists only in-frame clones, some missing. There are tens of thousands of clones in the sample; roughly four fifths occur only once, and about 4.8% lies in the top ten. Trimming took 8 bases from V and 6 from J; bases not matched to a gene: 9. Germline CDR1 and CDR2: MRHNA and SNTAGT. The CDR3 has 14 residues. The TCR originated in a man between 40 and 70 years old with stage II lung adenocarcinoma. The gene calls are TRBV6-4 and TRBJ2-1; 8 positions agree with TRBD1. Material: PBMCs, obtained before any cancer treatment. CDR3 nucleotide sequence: TGTGCCAGCCGACCGGGACAGGCCTCCAATGAGCAGTTCTTC. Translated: CASRPGQASNEQFF.